The clone carrying this T cell receptor (beta chain) was counted once. Its antigen is unknown. This entry belongs to a study of graft-versus-host responses after intestinal transplantation. Overall study: Recipients obtained multivisceral, liver-intestinal, or isolated intestinal transplants. All of the recipients had induction that used anti-thymocyte globulin, then tacrolimus and steroids for approximately 3 years.

Repertoires were generated with immunoSEQ multiplex PCR, while TCRdb's copy carries only in-frame clones and drops some. The repertoire holds fewer than 50,000 clones, with approximately 84% as singletons. Broader study findings: Circulating GvH clones peaking coincided with falling HvG clones soon after transplant.

The sample in question was unstimulated CD4+ T cells sorted from spleen or lymph node cells, obtained before transplant. This receptor was taken from a human donor who was the organ donor for an intestinal transplant.

This CDR3 reads CASSFNPGLASNEQFF. The CDR3 region has the DNA TGTGCCAGCAGCTTTAACCCGGGACTAGCGTCCAATGAGCAGTTCTTC. V gene TRBV7-6 combines with J gene TRBJ2-1; TRBD2 agrees at 10 bases. Germline trimming cut 3 bases from V and 6 bases from J; bases unmatched to any gene: 8. CDR1 is SGHVS, CDR2 FNYEAQ, per germline. This CDR3 is 16 amino acids long.